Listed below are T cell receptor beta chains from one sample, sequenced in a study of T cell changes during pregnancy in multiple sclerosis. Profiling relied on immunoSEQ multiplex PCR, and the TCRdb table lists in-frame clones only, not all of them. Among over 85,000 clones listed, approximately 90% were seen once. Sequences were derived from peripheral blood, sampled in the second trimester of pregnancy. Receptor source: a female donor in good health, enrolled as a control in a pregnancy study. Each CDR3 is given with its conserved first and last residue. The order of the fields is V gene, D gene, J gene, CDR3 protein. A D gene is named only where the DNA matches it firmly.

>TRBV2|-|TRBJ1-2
CASSYVSGDRYGYTF
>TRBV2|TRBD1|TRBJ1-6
CASRRDRGTISPLHF
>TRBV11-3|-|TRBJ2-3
CASSSGTSTDTQYF
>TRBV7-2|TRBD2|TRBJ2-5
CASSPSGGGTQYF
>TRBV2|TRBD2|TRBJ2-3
CASRVLAGGTDTQYF
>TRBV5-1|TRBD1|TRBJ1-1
CASSLGARQGRRTEAFF
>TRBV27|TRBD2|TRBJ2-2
CASSYRGDTGELFF
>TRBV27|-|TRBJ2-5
CASSLEGGTQYF
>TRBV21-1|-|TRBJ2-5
CASSKVREFQETQYF
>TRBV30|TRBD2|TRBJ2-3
CAWIRRGDTDTQYF
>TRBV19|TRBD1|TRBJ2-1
CASRDRGQDEQFF
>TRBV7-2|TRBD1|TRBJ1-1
CASSTSRGQRNTEAFF
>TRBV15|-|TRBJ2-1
CATSRHSGTQQFF
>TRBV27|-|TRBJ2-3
CASGQQGGDTQYF
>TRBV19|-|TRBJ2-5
CASSLNRVKETQYF
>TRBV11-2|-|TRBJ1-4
CASSFFSAGNEKLFF
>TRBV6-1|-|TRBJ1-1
CATRRTEAFF
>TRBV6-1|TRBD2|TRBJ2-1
CASSEELAAYNEQFF
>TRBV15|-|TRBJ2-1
CATSKGGFNINEQFF
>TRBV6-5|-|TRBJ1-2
CASSYGGRARGYTF